This is a list of T cell receptor beta chains from one sample in a study of blood T cell repertoires in COVID-19. Clones were sequenced by immunoSEQ multiplex PCR, and TCRdb holds only the in-frame ones, with some missing. Among about 190,000 clones listed, under 90% were seen once. The specimen sequenced was peripheral blood. The receptors derive from a human donor in a cohort sampled during active COVID-19. The CDR3 runs from the conserved cysteine through the conserved F or W. A D gene is named only where the DNA matches it firmly. Clone size appears in some rows only: once, few, many, or a class for an expanded clone.

TGTGCCAGCAAACGGGGGGGTGGCTACACCTTC,CASKRGGGYTF,TRBJ1-2,.,.,TRBV6-5
TGTGCCAGCAGTCTTTCCGAAGCAGGGGGCAGTGGCTACACCTTC,CASSLSEAGGSGYTF,TRBJ1-2,TRBD1,.,TRBV3-1/TRBV3-2
TGTGCCAGCAGCCGGGACTCTCCAAGCTCCTACAATGAGCAGTTCTTC,CASSRDSPSSYNEQFF,TRBJ2-1,.,.,TRBV7-6
TGCGCCAGCAGACCGGGACTAGGCGGTTACGAGCAGTACTTC,CASRPGLGGYEQYF,TRBJ2-7,TRBD2,.,TRBV5-1
TGTGCCAGCAGCTTAGGCGGGAGGGGCTACTCAGATACGCAGTATTTT,CASSLGGRGYSDTQYF,TRBJ2-3,TRBD2,few,TRBV7-2
TGTGCCAGCAGCTTAGATTATCTGGGAGCCAACGAGCAGTACTTC,CASSLDYLGANEQYF,TRBJ2-7,.,.,TRBV11-2
TGTGCCAGCAGCCGATCCGGGACAGGGTTTGGCTACACCTTC,CASSRSGTGFGYTF,TRBJ1-2,TRBD1,.,TRBV7-9
TGTGCCAGCAGCCGCGGGGACCTCAATCAGCCCCAGCATTTT,CASSRGDLNQPQHF,TRBJ1-5,.,few,TRBV16
TGTGCCAGCAGTCGTAGCGGGGCCTCCTACAATGAGCAGTTCTTC,CASSRSGASYNEQFF,TRBJ2-1,TRBD2,once,TRBV9
TGTGCCAGCAGCTACTTTAGCGGAATCTACGAGCAGTACTTC,CASSYFSGIYEQYF,TRBJ2-7,.,.,TRBV3-1/TRBV3-2
TGTGCCAGCAGCTTGCTCGACAGGGTTGTCTTGAACACTGAAGCTTTCTTT,CASSLLDRVVLNTEAFF,TRBJ1-1,TRBD1,.,TRBV5-5
TGTGCCAGCGGGAGGTCGCCCCACTACGAGCAGTACTTC,CASGRSPHYEQYF,TRBJ2-7,.,.,TRBV25-1
TGTGCCAGCAGCTTAGGTGTAGCGAACGATGAGCAGTTCTTC,CASSLGVANDEQFF,TRBJ2-1,.,.,TRBV7-2
TGTGCCAGCAGCCCCTGGGACAGGGGGGACTACGAGCAGTACTTC,CASSPWDRGDYEQYF,TRBJ2-7,TRBD1,.,TRBV7-2
TGTGCCAGCAGTGAAGACACTTTCGCGGACAGAAATCAGCCCCAGCATTTT,CASSEDTFADRNQPQHF,TRBJ1-5,.,.,TRBV6-1
TGTGCCAGCAGCCCGACAGGGAGAGACTATGGCTACACCTTC,CASSPTGRDYGYTF,TRBJ1-2,TRBD1,.,TRBV7-2
TGTGCCAGCAGCGTACAGGTGATCGGTGAAGCTTTCTTT,CASSVQVIGEAFF,TRBJ1-1,.,.,TRBV9
TGCAGTGCTAGTAGGGGTTGGGGGCGCGATGAGCAGTTCTTC,CSASRGWGRDEQFF,TRBJ2-1,.,once,TRBV20-1
TGTGCCAGCAGCACAGGGGGCTGGGAGACCCAGTACTTC,CASSTGGWETQYF,TRBJ2-5,TRBD1,once,TRBV2
TGTGCCAGCCTCTACAGGGACCATAGCAATCAGCCCCAGCATTTT,CASLYRDHSNQPQHF,TRBJ1-5,.,.,TRBV6-5
TGTGCCAGCAGCTCCACTTCGGGGGAATCCTACAATGAGCAGTTCTTC,CASSSTSGESYNEQFF,TRBJ2-1,.,.,TRBV5-5
TGTGCCAGCAGTTCGGGGTCGGGGGGATACTACAATGAGCAGTTCTTC,CASSSGSGGYYNEQFF,TRBJ2-1,TRBD2,.,TRBV6-5
TGTGCCAGCAGTGAAAATAGCTATGAGCAGTTCTTC,CASSENSYEQFF,TRBJ2-1,.,few,TRBV6-1
TGTGCCAGCGTGGAGGGCACGATTCAGCCCCAGCATTTT,CASVEGTIQPQHF,TRBJ1-5,.,.,TRBV6-6
TGTGCCAGCTCCCCTGGGACTCTAGGGGAAAAACTGTTTTTT,CASSPGTLGEKLFF,TRBJ1-4,.,.,TRBV18
TGTGCCAGCAGGTTAAACAGGGGGTCCCAAGAGACCCAGTACTTC,CASRLNRGSQETQYF,TRBJ2-5,TRBD1,.,TRBV2
TGTGCCAGCAGCTCGCGGGACAGGAGCACTGAAGCTTTCTTT,CASSSRDRSTEAFF,TRBJ1-1,TRBD1,.,TRBV5-8
TGTGCCAGCGGCAAGGCGCGGTACGAGCAGTACTTC,CASGKARYEQYF,TRBJ2-7,.,.,TRBV6-5
TGTGCCAGCAGCCTAGACGGGGGGTCCAAAAACATTCAGTACTTC,CASSLDGGSKNIQYF,TRBJ2-4,TRBD2,.,TRBV3-1/TRBV3-2
TGCGCCAGCAGAGGTTTTGGGCTAGCGGACTCCTACGAGCAGTACTTC,CASRGFGLADSYEQYF,TRBJ2-7,TRBD2,few,TRBV5-1
TGTGCCAGCAGCTTAGTAGCCTATGGCTACACCTTC,CASSLVAYGYTF,TRBJ1-2,.,.,TRBV7-9
TGTGCCAGCAGTTTATCGTGGCAGGGGGCAACTGAAGCTTTCTTT,CASSLSWQGATEAFF,TRBJ1-1,TRBD1,many,TRBV27
TGTGCCGGTGGGACAGGGGTAACTAACTATGGCTACACCTTC,CAGGTGVTNYGYTF,TRBJ1-2,TRBD1,.,TRBV10-3
TGTGCCAGCAGTGGGGACAACCGGCTCGCCGAGCAGTACTTC,CASSGDNRLAEQYF,TRBJ2-7,.,.,TRBV2
TGTGCCACCAGTGATTCCGCGGCGGGGAGCAATCAGCCCCAGCATTTT,CATSDSAAGSNQPQHF,TRBJ1-5,.,medium-sized,TRBV24-1
TGTGCCAGTAGTTCCACTCCCTCTCTTTCCTCTAGCGGGGGGGCCAATGAGCAGTTCTTC,CASSSTPSLSSSGGANEQFF,TRBJ2-1,TRBD2,.,TRBV19
TGTGCCAGCAGCGGTATTTTAGCGGGAATCACAGATACGCAGTATTTT,CASSGILAGITDTQYF,TRBJ2-3,TRBD2,.,TRBV9
TGTGCCAGCAGCGGTCCCCGGGACAGTAATTCACCCCTCCACTTT,CASSGPRDSNSPLHF,TRBJ1-6,TRBD1,.,TRBV6-5
TGTGCCAGCAGTGAAGTATCGGCGGGTTGGTACGAGCAGTACTTC,CASSEVSAGWYEQYF,TRBJ2-7,.,.,TRBV2
TGTGCCAGCAGACGGACAGGTGGCACCGGGGAGCTGTTTTTT,CASRRTGGTGELFF,TRBJ2-2,TRBD1,.,TRBV7-9
TGTGCCAGCAGCACGCAGGGGCCTGGGGCCAACGTCCTGACTTTC,CASSTQGPGANVLTF,TRBJ2-6,.,.,TRBV5-6
TGTGCCAGCAGTACTCACAGGGGGTCAGATACGCAGTATTTT,CASSTHRGSDTQYF,TRBJ2-3,TRBD1,.,TRBV25-1
TGTGCCAGCAGTTCCCAGGGGGGTAATTCACCCCTCCACTTT,CASSSQGGNSPLHF,TRBJ1-6,TRBD1,.,TRBV6-5
TGTGCCAGCAGCTTAACGAAGGACAGTATGGCACGCGGGCAGTACTTC,CASSLTKDSMARGQYF,TRBJ2-7,.,.,TRBV11-1
TGTGCCAGCAGCCAAGAGGGACAGCCAGGACCCCAGCATTTT,CASSQEGQPGPQHF,TRBJ1-5,TRBD1,.,TRBV3-1/TRBV3-2
TGTGCCAGCAGCATCCTGACTGTCACCGGGGAGCTGTTTTTT,CASSILTVTGELFF,TRBJ2-2,.,.,TRBV7-2
TGTGCCAGCAGTCCGGGGGGTATCCAGCCCCAGCATTTT,CASSPGGIQPQHF,TRBJ1-5,.,.,TRBV2
TGCGCCAGCAGCTTGGCCGGGTCGAATGAGCAGTTCTTC,CASSLAGSNEQFF,TRBJ2-1,.,.,TRBV5-1
TGCAGCGTTGGAGGACAGGGTAGCAATCAGCCCCAGCATTTT,CSVGGQGSNQPQHF,TRBJ1-5,TRBD1,.,TRBV29-1
TGTGCCAGTAGGACAGTGCTTGGGGCCAACGTCCTGACTTTC,CASRTVLGANVLTF,TRBJ2-6,.,once,TRBV19
TGTGCCAGCAGCGAAACCTCAGGGGGTGGCTCTGGAAACACCATATATTTT,CASSETSGGGSGNTIYF,TRBJ1-3,TRBD1,.,TRBV7-6
TGTGCCAGCAGCGTTTCCCCAGATTTGCCCCTCCACTTT,CASSVSPDLPLHF,TRBJ1-6,.,.,TRBV9
TGTGCCAGCAGTGCTCCTCAGGGGCCCGCCAATCAGCCCCAGCATTTT,CASSAPQGPANQPQHF,TRBJ1-5,.,.,TRBV6-1
TGTGCCAGCAGCTTAGGTTCCAGGGTAAACACAGATACGCAGTATTTT,CASSLGSRVNTDTQYF,TRBJ2-3,.,.,TRBV7-9
TGTGCCAGCAGGAAGACTAGCGGGGAAAATGAGCAGTTCTTC,CASRKTSGENEQFF,TRBJ2-1,TRBD2,.,TRBV3-1/TRBV3-2
TGTGCCAGCAGCTTATTTAGGAGCGAGCGGGAGCTGTTTTTT,CASSLFRSERELFF,TRBJ2-2,.,.,TRBV7-9
TGTGCCAGCAGCGCTACGGACAGGGGGTCTCGTGGCTACACCTTC,CASSATDRGSRGYTF,TRBJ1-2,TRBD1,.,TRBV5-4
TGCGCCAGCAGCTCCACGACAATTAGGAAGAACGAGCAGTACTTC,CASSSTTIRKNEQYF,TRBJ2-7,.,.,TRBV5-1
TGTGCCACCAGTGACCCGGGACTAGCGGTAGATACGCAGTATTTT,CATSDPGLAVDTQYF,TRBJ2-3,TRBD2,few,TRBV24-1
TGCGCCAGCAGCGGAACCGGGACAGGTATTGACTACACCTTC,CASSGTGTGIDYTF,TRBJ1-2,TRBD1,.,TRBV5-1